The entry below gives a single TCR beta chain sequence along with its context. The data originate from a study of blood T cell repertoires in COVID-19. In the study overall: Sources were T cells, B-cell-depleted T cells, or PBMCs; the material itself was cDNA or gDNA.

Method: immunoSEQ multiplex PCR; TCRdb's copy keeps in-frame clones and lacks some. The sample lists fewer than 65,000 clones, around 87% occurring once. This CDR3 spans 13 amino acids. Germline values: CDR1 PRHDT, CDR2 FYEKMQ (reference sequence). V lost 6 bases to trimming and J lost 6 bases, with 12 bases between them. This chain connects TRBV13 to TRBJ1-3; the D gene is possibly TRBD1 (6 bases). The sample consisted of peripheral blood. The receptor was isolated from a human donor with acute or convalescent COVID-19. The donor label of this sample is uncertain. CDR3 region: CASRGGSENTIYF. Here the CDR3 DNA reads TGTGCCAGCAGAGGGGGTTCCGAAAACACCATATATTTT.